The T cell receptor beta chain described here comes from a study of blood T cell repertoires in COVID-19. The V segment lost 2 bases and the J segment 8 bases; nucleotides outside the gene matches: 4. Germline V gives CDR1 SGHRS, CDR2 YFSETQ. CDR3 length equals 13 residues. The sample holds one count of this clone. This table comes from immunoSEQ multiplex PCR, and its TCRdb copy is limited to in-frame clones, with some not included. The sample includes fewer than 200,000 clones, roughly four fifths seen only once; the top ten take approximately 8%. V is TRBV5-1 and J is TRBJ2-1; 7 bases align to TRBD2. This sequence originates from a woman in her seventies with COVID-19, enrolled during active disease. Input material: peripheral blood. The CDR3 here is CASSFGGGDEQFF. CDR3 nucleotides: TGCGCCAGCAGCTTCGGGGGAGGGGATGAGCAGTTCTTC.